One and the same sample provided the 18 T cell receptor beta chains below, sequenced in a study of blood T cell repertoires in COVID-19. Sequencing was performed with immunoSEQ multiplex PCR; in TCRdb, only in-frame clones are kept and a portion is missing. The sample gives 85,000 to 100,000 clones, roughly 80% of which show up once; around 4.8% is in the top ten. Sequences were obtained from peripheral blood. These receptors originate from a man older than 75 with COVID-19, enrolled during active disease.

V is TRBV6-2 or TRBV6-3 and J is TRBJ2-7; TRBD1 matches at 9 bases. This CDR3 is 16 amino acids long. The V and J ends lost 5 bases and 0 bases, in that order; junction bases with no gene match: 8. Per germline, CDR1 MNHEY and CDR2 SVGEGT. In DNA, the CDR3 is TGTGCCAGCAGTCACTATGGGACAGGGAGCTCCTACGAGCAGTACTTC. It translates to CASSHYGTGSSYEQYF.

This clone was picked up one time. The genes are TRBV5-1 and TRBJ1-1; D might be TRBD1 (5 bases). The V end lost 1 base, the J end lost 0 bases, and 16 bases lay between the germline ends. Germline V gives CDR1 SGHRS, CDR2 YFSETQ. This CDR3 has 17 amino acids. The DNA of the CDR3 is TGCGCCAGCAGCTTGACAGGTACCCCAATCATGAACACTGAAGCTTTCTTT. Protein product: CASSLTGTPIMNTEAFF.

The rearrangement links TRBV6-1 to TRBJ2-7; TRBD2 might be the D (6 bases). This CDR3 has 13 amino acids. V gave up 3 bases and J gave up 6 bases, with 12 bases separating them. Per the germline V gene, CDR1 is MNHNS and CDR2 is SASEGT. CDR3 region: CASSDRLGSEQYF. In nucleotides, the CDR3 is TGTGCCAGCAGTGACAGACTAGGAAGCGAGCAGTACTTC.

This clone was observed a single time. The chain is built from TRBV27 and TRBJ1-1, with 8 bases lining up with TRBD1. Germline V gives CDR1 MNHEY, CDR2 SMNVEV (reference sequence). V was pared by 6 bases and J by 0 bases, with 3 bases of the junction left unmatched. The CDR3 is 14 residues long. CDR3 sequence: CASRGQAMNTEAFF. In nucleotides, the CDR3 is TGTGCCAGCAGGGGACAGGCGATGAACACTGAAGCTTTCTTT.

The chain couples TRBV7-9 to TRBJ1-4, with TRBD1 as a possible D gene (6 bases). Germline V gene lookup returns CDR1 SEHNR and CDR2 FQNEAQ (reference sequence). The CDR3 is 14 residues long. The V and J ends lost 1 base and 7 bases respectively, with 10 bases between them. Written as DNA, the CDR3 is TGTGCCAGCAGCTTAGACAGGGTAGTTGAAAAACTGTTTTTT. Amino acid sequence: CASSLDRVVEKLFF.

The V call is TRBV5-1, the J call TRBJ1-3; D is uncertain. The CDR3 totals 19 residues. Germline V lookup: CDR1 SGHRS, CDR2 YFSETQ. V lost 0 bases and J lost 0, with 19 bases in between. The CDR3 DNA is TGCGCCAGCAGCTTGGTTCCCCTCAGCGGAGGCAGCTCTGGAAACACCATATATTTT. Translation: CASSLVPLSGGSSGNTIYF.

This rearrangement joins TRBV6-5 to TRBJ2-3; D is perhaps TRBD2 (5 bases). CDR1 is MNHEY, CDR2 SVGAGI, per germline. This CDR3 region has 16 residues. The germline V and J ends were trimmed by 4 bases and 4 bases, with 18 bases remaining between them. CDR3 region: CASSSGNYRSPDTQYF. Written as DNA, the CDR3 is TGTGCCAGCAGTTCGGGGAACTATCGGTCCCCAGATACGCAGTATTTT.

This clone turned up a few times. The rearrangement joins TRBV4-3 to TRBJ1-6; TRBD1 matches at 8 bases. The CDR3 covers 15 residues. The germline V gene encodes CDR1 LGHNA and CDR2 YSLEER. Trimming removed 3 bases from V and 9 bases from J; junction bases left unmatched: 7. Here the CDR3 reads CASSQKTGDSSPLHF. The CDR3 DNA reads TGCGCCAGCAGCCAGAAGACAGGGGATTCTTCACCCCTCCACTTT.

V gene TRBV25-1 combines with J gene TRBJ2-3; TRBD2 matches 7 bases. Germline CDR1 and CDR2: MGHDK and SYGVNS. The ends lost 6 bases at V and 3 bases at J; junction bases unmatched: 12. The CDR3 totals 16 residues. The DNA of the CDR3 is TGTGCCAGCAGGAGGGGCGGCGGGAGAATTACAGATACGCAGTATTTT. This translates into CASRRGGGRITDTQYF.

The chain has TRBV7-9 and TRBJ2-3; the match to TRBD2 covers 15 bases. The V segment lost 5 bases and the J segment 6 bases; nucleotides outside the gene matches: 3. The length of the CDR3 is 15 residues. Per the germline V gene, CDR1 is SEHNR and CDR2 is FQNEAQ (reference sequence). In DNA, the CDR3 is TGTGCCAGCAGCCGGACTAGCGGGAGGGTGGATACGCAGTATTTT. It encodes CASSRTSGRVDTQYF.

The CDR3 loop reads CASSLATGVTGELFF. CDR3 sequence (DNA): TGTGCCAGCAGTTTAGCAACGGGTGTGACCGGGGAGCTGTTTTTT. V and J are TRBV27 and TRBJ2-2; unclear D gene. CDR3 size: 15 residues. V dropped 2 bases and J dropped 5 bases, with 12 bases sitting between them. CDR1 is MNHEY and CDR2 is SMNVEV in the germline V gene (reference sequence).

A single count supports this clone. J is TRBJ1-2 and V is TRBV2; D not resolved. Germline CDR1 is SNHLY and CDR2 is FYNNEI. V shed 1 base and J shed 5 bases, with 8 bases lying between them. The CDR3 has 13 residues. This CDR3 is CASSEGPQYGYTF. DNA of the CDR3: TGTGCCAGCAGTGAAGGGCCACAATATGGCTACACCTTC.

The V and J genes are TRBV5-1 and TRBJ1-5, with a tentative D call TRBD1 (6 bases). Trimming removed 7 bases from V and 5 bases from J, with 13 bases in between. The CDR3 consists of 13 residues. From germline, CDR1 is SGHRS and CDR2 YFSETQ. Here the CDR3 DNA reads TGCGCCAGCCACAGGGAGAGGTATCAGCCCCAGCATTTT. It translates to CASHRERYQPQHF.

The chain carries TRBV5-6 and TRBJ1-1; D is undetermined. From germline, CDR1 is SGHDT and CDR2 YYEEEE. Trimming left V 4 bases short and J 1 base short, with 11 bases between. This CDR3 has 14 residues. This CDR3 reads CASSRELWNTEAFF. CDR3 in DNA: TGTGCCAGCAGCCGGGAATTATGGAACACTGAAGCTTTCTTT.

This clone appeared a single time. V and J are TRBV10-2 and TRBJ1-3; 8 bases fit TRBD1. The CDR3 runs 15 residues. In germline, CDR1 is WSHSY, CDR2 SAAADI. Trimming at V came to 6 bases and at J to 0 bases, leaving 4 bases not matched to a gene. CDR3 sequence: CASSAGTGSGNTIYF. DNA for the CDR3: TGCGCCAGCAGCGCCGGGACAGGCTCTGGAAACACCATATATTTT.

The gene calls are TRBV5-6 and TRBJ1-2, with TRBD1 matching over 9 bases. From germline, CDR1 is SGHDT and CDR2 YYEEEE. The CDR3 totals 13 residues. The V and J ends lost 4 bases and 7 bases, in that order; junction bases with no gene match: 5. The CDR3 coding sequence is TGTGCCAGCAGCCCGGGACAGGGATCTGGCTACACCTTC. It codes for CASSPGQGSGYTF.

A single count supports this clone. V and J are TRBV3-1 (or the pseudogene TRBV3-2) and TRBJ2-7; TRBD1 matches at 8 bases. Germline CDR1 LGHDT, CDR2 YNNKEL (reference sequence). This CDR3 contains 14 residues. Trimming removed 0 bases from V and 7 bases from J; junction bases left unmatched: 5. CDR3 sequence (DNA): TGTGCCAGCAGCCAAGATCACAGGGGGAGGGAGCAGTACTTC. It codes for CASSQDHRGREQYF.

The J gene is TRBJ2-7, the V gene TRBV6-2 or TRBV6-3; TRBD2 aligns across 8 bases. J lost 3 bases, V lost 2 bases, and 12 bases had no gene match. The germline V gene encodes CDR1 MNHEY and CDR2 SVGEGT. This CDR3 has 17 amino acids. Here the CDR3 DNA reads TGTGCCAGCAGTTACGCGGGGACTAGGGCAAGAAGCTACGAGCAGTACTTC. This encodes CASSYAGTRARSYEQYF.